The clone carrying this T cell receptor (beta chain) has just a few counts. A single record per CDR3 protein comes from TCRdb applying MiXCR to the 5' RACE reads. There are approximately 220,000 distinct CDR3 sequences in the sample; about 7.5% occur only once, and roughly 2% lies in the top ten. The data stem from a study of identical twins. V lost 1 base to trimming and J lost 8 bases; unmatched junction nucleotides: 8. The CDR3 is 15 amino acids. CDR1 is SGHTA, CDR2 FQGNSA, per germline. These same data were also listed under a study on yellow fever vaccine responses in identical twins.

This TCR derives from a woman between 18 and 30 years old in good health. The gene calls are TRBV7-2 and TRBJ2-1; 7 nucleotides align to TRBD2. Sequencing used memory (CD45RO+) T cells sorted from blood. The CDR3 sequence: CASSLVGLAADEQFF. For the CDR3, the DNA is TGTGCCAGCAGCTTAGTCGGCCTAGCGGCAGATGAGCAGTTCTTC.